This T cell receptor beta chain was sequenced in a study of blood T cell repertoires in COVID-19. Profiled with immunoSEQ multiplex PCR; TCRdb holds only in-frame clones, not every one. Among around 190,000 clones listed, 80% to 90% were seen once. The CDR3 is made up of 17 amino acids. The V end was cut by 4 bases, the J end by 0 bases, with 17 bases between. Germline lookup yields CDR1 SGHDT and CDR2 YYEEEE. This sequence originates from a human donor in a cohort sampled during active COVID-19. The sequencing sample was made of peripheral blood. The rearrangement joins TRBV5-6 to TRBJ2-1; TRBD1 is a possible D gene (5 bases). The CDR3 nucleotides read TGTGCCAGCAGCCCAAACAGGTGGTTTAGCTCCTACAATGAGCAGTTCTTC. Protein product: CASSPNRWFSSYNEQFF.